These T cell receptor beta chains were read from a single sample in a study of beta chain features in type 1 diabetes. TCRdb's copy holds only in-frame clones and misses some; the assay was immunoSEQ multiplex PCR. This sample has roughly 250,000 clones, with around 20% found just once. The sequencing sample was made of naive CD4+ T cells from blood. The receptor set was obtained from a woman aged 40 to 50 with type 1 diabetes. Each CDR3 is given without its conserved first and last residue.

v_gene: TRBV4-3; j_gene: TRBJ1-6; CDR3aa: ASSQQTGGNDSPLH
v_gene: TRBV19; j_gene: TRBJ2-1; CDR3aa: ASSLGLAGGFSSYNEQF
v_gene: TRBV18; j_gene: TRBJ1-3; CDR3aa: ASSPSSDTIY
v_gene: TRBV16; j_gene: TRBJ1-1; CDR3aa: ASSQGINGYEAF
v_gene: TRBV30; j_gene: TRBJ2-5; CDR3aa: AWIGRETQY
v_gene: TRBV5-1; j_gene: TRBJ2-2; CDR3aa: ASSLARFTGELF
v_gene: TRBV7-2; j_gene: TRBJ1-6; CDR3aa: ASSLRTGADNSPLH
v_gene: TRBV5-4; j_gene: TRBJ1-2; CDR3aa: ASSPPQGEGYT
v_gene: TRBV7-3; j_gene: TRBJ2-1; CDR3aa: ASSHGGASSYNEQF
v_gene: TRBV15; j_gene: TRBJ2-7; CDR3aa: ATSRGGGLADYEQY
v_gene: TRBV6-6; j_gene: TRBJ1-5; CDR3aa: ASLSTGGRGNQPQH
v_gene: TRBV5-1; j_gene: TRBJ1-4; CDR3aa: ASSLGQGNEKLF
v_gene: TRBV30; j_gene: TRBJ1-1; CDR3aa: AWATDRGYTEAF
v_gene: TRBV29-1; j_gene: TRBJ2-7; CDR3aa: SVGDSRIEQY
v_gene: TRBV18; j_gene: TRBJ1-1; CDR3aa: ASSPSTGGTEAF
v_gene: TRBV13; j_gene: TRBJ1-5; CDR3aa: ASSLGTVEGPQH
v_gene: TRBV2; j_gene: TRBJ1-5; CDR3aa: ASRGARSSNQPQH
v_gene: TRBV15; j_gene: TRBJ1-5; CDR3aa: ATSRDSTENQPQH
v_gene: TRBV5-6; j_gene: TRBJ2-1; CDR3aa: ASSLASEQF
v_gene: TRBV7-7; j_gene: TRBJ2-1; CDR3aa: ASSLEVTPGLANEQF
v_gene: TRBV19; j_gene: TRBJ1-2; CDR3aa: ASNRQGAGYGYT
v_gene: TRBV11-2; j_gene: TRBJ2-7; CDR3aa: ASSLGGHYEQY